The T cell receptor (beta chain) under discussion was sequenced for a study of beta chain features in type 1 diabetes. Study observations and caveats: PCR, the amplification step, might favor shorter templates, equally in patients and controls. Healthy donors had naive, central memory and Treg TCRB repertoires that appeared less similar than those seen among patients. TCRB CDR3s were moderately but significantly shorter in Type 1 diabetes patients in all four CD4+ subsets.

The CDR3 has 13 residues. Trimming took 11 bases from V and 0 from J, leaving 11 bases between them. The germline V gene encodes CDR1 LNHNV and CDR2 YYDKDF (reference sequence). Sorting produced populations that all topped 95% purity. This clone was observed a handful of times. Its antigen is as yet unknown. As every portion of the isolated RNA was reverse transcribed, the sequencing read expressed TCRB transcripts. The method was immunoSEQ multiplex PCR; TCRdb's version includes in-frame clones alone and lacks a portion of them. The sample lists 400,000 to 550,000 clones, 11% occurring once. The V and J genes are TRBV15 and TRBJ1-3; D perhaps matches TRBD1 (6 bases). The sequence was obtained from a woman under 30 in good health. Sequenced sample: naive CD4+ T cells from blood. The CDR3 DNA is TGTGCCGCAAGGACAGTCTCTGGAAACACCATATATTTT. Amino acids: CAARTVSGNTIYF.